These T cell receptor beta chains were read from a single sample in a study of T cells in Graves' hyperthyroidism and ophthalmopathy. One entry per CDR3 protein, called by TCRdb with MiXCR from the multiplex PCR reads. The data contain 600,000 or so distinct CDR3 sequences, roughly 15% of them singletons. Sequencing input: blood. The receptors were sampled from a woman in her twenties or thirties with Graves' hyperthyroidism. The CDR3 runs from the conserved cysteine through the conserved F or W. The D gene is left open where the match is weak. Size is omitted from some rows. Given values are once, few, many or a class for expanded clones.

V	length	size	J	D	DNA	CDR3
TRBV28	16	many	TRBJ1-2	TRBD1	TGTGCCAGCACCCCGCCGGCAGGGACAGGCAGCTATGGCTACACCTTC	CASTPPAGTGSYGYTF
TRBV19	15	few	TRBJ1-5	-	TGTGCCATCGCGTCTACAGGGTATAGCAATCAGCCCCAGCATTTT	CAIASTGYSNQPQHF
TRBV3-2	14	-	TRBJ1-3	-	TGTGCCAGCACCCCCGGGTTTTCAGGGAACACCATATATTTT	CASTPGFSGNTIYF
TRBV5-4	15	-	TRBJ2-5	TRBD2	TGTGCCAGCAGCTTGGCAGCGGGAGTGCAAGAGACCCAGTACTTC	CASSLAAGVQETQYF
TRBV7-9	16	-	TRBJ2-1	TRBD2	TGTGCCAGCAGCGCCAACCCGACTAGCGGTTACAATGAGCAGTTCTTC	CASSANPTSGYNEQFF
TRBV20-1	13	-	TRBJ2-7	-	TGCAGTGCTAGTTTCGGGACTGGTTACGAGCAGTACTTC	CSASFGTGYEQYF
TRBV7-9	15	many	TRBJ1-1	-	TGTGCCAGCAGCCCAACTTGGGGCGCCAGCACTGAAGCTTTCTTT	CASSPTWGASTEAFF
TRBV30	14	-	TRBJ2-7	-	TGTGCCTGGGCTATAGGAGACAACAACTACGAGCAGTACTTC	CAWAIGDNNYEQYF
TRBV18	16	-	TRBJ1-1	-	TGTGCCAGCTCACCTGGACAGCCAAATTTGAACACTGAAGCTTTCTTT	CASSPGQPNLNTEAFF
TRBV29-1	13	-	TRBJ2-1	TRBD2	TGCAGCGTTGGAAAAGCGGGAGGGCCAGGGCAGTTCTTC	CSVGKAGGPGQFF
TRBV19	15	-	TRBJ1-1	-	TGTGCCGGTAGTCCCCTGACAGGACAGCGCACTGAAGCTTTCTTT	CAGSPLTGQRTEAFF
TRBV7-3	15	-	TRBJ1-3	-	TGTGCCAGCGCTCCCGGGGGAGGTACTGGAAACACCATATATTTT	CASAPGGGTGNTIYF
TRBV27	15	few	TRBJ2-1	-	TGTGCCAGCAGGATACGACAGAACTCCTACAATGAGCAGTTCTTC	CASRIRQNSYNEQFF
TRBV6-2/TRBV6-3	14	many	TRBJ1-1	-	TGTGCCAGCAGTTACAAGACAACGAACACTGAAGCTTTCTTT	CASSYKTTNTEAFF
TRBV6-1	13	-	TRBJ1-1	-	TGTGCCAGCAGTGAAGGTTGGGGGACTGAAGCTTTCTTT	CASSEGWGTEAFF
TRBV11-2	17	many	TRBJ1-1	-	TGTGCCAGCAGCTTAGCCTTCGTATTAGGGGCATCCCCTGAAGCTTTCTTT	CASSLAFVLGASPEAFF
TRBV13	21	few	TRBJ2-4	TRBD2	TGTGCCAGCAGCTCCACCCGGACTAGCGGGAGGGCCGGGTCTTTGAGAAACATTCAGTACTTC	CASSSTRTSGRAGSLRNIQYF
TRBV19	16	-	TRBJ1-5	TRBD1	TGTGCCAGTAGTATAGTGCCAGGGGGACCCAATCAGCCCCAGCATTTT	CASSIVPGGPNQPQHF
TRBV7-8	14	few	TRBJ2-7	TRBD1	TGTGCCAGCAGCCCGACAGGGATTGGTAACGAGCAGTACTTC	CASSPTGIGNEQYF
TRBV30	15	many	TRBJ2-7	TRBD1	TGTGCCTGGAGACCCCCGGGACAGGGAAACTACGAGCAGTACTTC	CAWRPPGQGNYEQYF
TRBV2	15	many	TRBJ2-4	-	TGTGCCAGCAGTGAGGGGATTCTAGCCAAAAACATTCAGTACTTC	CASSEGILAKNIQYF
TRBV19	17	-	TRBJ2-1	-	TGTGCCAGTAGTATAGATCTAGCGCAGAACTCCTACAATGAGCAGTTCTTC	CASSIDLAQNSYNEQFF
TRBV12-3/TRBV12-4	13	many	TRBJ2-7	-	TGTGCCAGCTCCAAGGGGACGAGCTACGAGCAGTACTTC	CASSKGTSYEQYF
TRBV11-2	14	-	TRBJ1-4	TRBD1	TGTGCCAGCAGCCAGGGACAGGGGGCGCTTAATCTGTTTTTT	CASSQGQGALNLFF
TRBV12-3/TRBV12-4	14	many	TRBJ2-7	-	TGTGCCAGCACCCCGGGAGGGGGCAGGTACGAGCAGTACTTC	CASTPGGGRYEQYF
TRBV27	15	-	TRBJ2-7	-	TGTGCCAGCAGTTTGTTATCGGGGCGACCCTACGAGCAGTACTTC	CASSLLSGRPYEQYF
TRBV5-8	15	many	TRBJ2-7	TRBD2	TGTGCCAGCAGCTTGGCAACTAGCGGGGCCTACGAGCAGTACTTC	CASSLATSGAYEQYF
TRBV30	11	many	TRBJ1-1	-	TGTGCCTGGATGCCCCAAATAGAAGCTTTCTTT	CAWMPQIEAFF
TRBV7-2	17	-	TRBJ2-4	TRBD2	TGTGCCAGCAGCGCGGCCGGGACTAGCGGTGGGCGGGGCATTCAGTACTTC	CASSAAGTSGGRGIQYF
TRBV19	13	-	TRBJ1-2	-	TGTGCCAGTAGTATGGGGACTCACTATGGCTACACCTTC	CASSMGTHYGYTF
TRBV2	15	many	TRBJ1-5	-	TGTGCCAGCAGTGAAGAACAGGTTAGCAATCAGCCCCAGCATTTT	CASSEEQVSNQPQHF
TRBV2	15	few	TRBJ2-7	TRBD1	TGTGCCAGCAGTCCCGCCGGGACAGGGGAATACGAGCAGTACTTC	CASSPAGTGEYEQYF
TRBV10-3	15	few	TRBJ2-2	-	TGTGCCATCAGGGGACTCGAGCAGAACACCGGGGAGCTGTTTTTT	CAIRGLEQNTGELFF
TRBV7-9	15	few	TRBJ2-6	-	TGTGCCAGCAGCTTAATGGGTACTGGGGCCAACGTCCTGACTTTC	CASSLMGTGANVLTF
TRBV5-1	14	many	TRBJ1-1	-	TGCGCCAGCAGCTTGTCCCTTGACAGATCTGAAGCTTTCTTT	CASSLSLDRSEAFF
TRBV11-2	11	many	TRBJ2-5	-	TGTGCCAGCAGCTCCCGGGAGACCCAGTACTTC	CASSSRETQYF
TRBV10-3	12	-	TRBJ1-3	-	TGTGCCTCGACACTCTCTGGAAACACCATATATTTT	CASTLSGNTIYF
TRBV20-1	13	-	TRBJ1-6	-	TGCAGTGCTAGTCAGGTCGCAGATTCACCCCTCCACTTT	CSASQVADSPLHF
TRBV9	18	few	TRBJ2-1	TRBD2	TGTGCCAGCAGCGTTTATGGACTAGTAGACGCCCTGGTCGATGAGCAGTTCTTC	CASSVYGLVDALVDEQFF
TRBV7-2	11	many	TRBJ2-3	-	TGTGCCAGCGGAGGTGGGGATACGCAGTATTTT	CASGGGDTQYF
TRBV3-1	15	many	TRBJ2-3	-	TGTGCCAGCAGCCCCGCGGGCTTAAACACAGATACGCAGTATTTT	CASSPAGLNTDTQYF
TRBV7-3	14	-	TRBJ2-7	-	TGTGCCAGCAGCTCCCGGGCCAGCTCCTACGAGCAGTACTTC	CASSSRASSYEQYF